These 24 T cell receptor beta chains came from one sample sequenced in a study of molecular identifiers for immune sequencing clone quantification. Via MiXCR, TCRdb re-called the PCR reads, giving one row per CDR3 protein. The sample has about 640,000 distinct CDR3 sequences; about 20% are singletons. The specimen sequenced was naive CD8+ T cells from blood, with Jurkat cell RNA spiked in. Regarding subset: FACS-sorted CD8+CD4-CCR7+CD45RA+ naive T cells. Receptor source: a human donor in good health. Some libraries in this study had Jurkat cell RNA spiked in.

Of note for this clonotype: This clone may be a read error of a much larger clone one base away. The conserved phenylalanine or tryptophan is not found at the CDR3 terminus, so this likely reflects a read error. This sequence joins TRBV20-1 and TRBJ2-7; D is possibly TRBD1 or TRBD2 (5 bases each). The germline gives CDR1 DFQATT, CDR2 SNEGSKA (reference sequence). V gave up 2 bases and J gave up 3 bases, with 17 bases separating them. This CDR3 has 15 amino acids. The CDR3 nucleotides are TGCAGTGCTAGATCCGGGACCAGGTCGGACTACGAGCAGTACCTC. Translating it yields CSARSGTRSDYEQYL.

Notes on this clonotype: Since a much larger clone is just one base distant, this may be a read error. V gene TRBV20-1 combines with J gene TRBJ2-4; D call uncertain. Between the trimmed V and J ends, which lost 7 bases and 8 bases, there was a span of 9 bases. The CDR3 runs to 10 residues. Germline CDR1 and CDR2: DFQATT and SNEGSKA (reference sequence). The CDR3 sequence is CSVPEDIQYF. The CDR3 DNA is TGCAGTGTCCCAGAGGACATTCAGTACTTC.

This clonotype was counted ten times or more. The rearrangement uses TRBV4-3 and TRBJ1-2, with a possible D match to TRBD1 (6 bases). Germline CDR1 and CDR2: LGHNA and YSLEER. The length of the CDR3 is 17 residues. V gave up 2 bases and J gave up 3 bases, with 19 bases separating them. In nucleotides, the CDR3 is TGCGCCAGCAGCCAATCCGGATTCGGGGGCTGGGACTATGGCTACACCTTC. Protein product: CASSQSGFGGWDYGYTF.

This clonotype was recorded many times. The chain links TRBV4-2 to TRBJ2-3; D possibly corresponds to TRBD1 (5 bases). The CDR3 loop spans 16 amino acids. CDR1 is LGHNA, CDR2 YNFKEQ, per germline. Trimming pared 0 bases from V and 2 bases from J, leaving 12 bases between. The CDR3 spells CASSQDLGVNTDTQYF. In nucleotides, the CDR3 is TGTGCCAGCAGCCAAGATCTAGGGGTTAACACAGATACGCAGTATTTT.

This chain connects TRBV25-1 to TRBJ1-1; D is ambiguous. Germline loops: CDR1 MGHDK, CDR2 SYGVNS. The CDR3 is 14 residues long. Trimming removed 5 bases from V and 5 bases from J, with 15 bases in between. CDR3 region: CASSPEVGWTEAFF. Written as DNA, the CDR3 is TGTGCCAGCAGTCCCGAAGTGGGCTGGACTGAAGCTTTCTTT.

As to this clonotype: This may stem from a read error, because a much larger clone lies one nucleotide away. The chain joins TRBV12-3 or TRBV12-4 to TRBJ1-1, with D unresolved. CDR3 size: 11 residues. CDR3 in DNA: TGTGCCAGCAGTTTCCACACTGAAGCTCTCTTT. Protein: CASSFHTEALF.

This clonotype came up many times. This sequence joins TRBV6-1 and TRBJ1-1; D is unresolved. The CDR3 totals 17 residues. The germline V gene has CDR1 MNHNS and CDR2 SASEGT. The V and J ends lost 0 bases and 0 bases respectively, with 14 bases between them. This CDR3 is CASSEAPARHLNTEAFF. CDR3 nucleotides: TGTGCCAGCAGTGAAGCTCCTGCCCGACACCTGAACACTGAAGCTTTCTTT.

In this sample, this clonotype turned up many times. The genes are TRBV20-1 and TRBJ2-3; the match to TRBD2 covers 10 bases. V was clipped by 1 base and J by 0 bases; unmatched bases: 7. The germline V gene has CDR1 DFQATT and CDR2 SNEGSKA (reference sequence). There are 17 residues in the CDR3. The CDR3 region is CSARVDSGGPSTDTQYF. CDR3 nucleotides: TGCAGTGCTAGAGTTGATAGCGGGGGGCCTAGCACAGATACGCAGTATTTT.

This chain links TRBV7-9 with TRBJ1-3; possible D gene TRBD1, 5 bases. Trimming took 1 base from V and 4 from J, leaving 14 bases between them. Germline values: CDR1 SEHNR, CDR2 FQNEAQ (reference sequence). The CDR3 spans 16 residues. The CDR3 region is CASSLGSLGRGNTIYF. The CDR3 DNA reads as TGTGCCAGCAGCTTAGGATCACTGGGACGGGGAAACACCATATATTTT.

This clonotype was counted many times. CDR3 in amino acids: CASSQGLAGHSSTDTQYF. The CDR3 DNA is TGTGCCAGCAGCCAAGGACTAGCGGGGCACTCTAGCACAGATACGCAGTATTTT. J is TRBJ2-3 and V is TRBV4-2; 11 nucleotides agree with TRBD2. The CDR3 is 18 residues long. With 1 base clipped from V and 0 bases from J, the junction kept 6 bases outside the gene matches. Germline V CDR1 and CDR2: LGHNA, YNFKEQ.

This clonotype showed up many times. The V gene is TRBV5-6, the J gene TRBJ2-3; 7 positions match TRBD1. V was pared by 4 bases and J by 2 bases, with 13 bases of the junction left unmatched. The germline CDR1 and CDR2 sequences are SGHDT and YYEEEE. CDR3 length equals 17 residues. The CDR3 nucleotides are TGTGCCAGCAGCCCGGGCCCGGGGACAGCAAACACAGATACGCAGTATTTT. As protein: CASSPGPGTANTDTQYF.

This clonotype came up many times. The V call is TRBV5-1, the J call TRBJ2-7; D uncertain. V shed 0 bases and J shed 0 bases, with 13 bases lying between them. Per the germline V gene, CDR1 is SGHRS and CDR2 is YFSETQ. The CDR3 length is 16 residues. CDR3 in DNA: TGCGCCAGCAGCTTGGAGTTGTCAGTTCCCTCCTACGAGCAGTACTTC. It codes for CASSLELSVPSYEQYF.

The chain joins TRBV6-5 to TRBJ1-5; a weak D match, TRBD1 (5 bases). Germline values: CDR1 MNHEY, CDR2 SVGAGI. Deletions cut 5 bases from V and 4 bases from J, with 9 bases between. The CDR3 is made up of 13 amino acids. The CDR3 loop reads CASSGRVNQPQHF. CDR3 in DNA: TGTGCCAGCAGTGGCAGGGTGAATCAGCCCCAGCATTTT.

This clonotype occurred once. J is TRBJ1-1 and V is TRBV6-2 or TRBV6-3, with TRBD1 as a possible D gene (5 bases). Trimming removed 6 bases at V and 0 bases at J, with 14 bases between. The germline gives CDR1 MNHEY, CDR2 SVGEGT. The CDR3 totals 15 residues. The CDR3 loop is CASSPAGALNTEAFF. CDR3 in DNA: TGTGCCAGCAGCCCCGCTGGGGCGCTGAACACTGAAGCTTTCTTT.

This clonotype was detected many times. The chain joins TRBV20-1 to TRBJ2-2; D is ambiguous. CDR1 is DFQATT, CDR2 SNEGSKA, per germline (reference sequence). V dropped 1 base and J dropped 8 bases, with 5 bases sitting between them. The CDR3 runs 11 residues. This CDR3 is CSARVGGELFF. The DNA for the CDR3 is TGCAGTGCTAGAGTAGGAGGGGAGCTGTTTTTT.

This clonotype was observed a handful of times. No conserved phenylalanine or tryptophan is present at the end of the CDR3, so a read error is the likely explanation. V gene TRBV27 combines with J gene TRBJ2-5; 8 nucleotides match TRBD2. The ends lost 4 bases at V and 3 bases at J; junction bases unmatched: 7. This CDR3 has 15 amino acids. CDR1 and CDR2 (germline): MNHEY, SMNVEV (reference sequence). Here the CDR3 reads CASSSRSGREETQYS. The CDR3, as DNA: TGTGCCAGCAGTTCTCGCAGCGGGAGAGAAGAGACCCAGTACTCC.

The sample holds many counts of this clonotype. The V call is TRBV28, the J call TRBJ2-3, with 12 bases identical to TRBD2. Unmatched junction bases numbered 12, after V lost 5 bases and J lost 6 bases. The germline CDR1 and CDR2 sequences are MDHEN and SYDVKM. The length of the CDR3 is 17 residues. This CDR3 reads CASSMPTSGSLWDTQYF. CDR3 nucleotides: TGTGCCAGCAGTATGCCGACTAGCGGGAGTTTGTGGGATACGCAGTATTTT.

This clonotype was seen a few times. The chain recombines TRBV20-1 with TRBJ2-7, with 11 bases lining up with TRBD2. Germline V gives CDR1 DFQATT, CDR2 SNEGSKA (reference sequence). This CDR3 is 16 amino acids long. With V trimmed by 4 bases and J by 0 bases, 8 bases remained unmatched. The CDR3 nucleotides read TGCAGTGCTACCTGGACTAGCGGGTTTAGCTCCTACGAGCAGTACTTC. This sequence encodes CSATWTSGFSSYEQYF.

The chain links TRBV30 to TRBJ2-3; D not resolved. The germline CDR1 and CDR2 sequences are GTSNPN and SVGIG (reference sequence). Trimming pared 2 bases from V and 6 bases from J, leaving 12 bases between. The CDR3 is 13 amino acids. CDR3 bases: TGTGCCTGGAGTTGGACGATTTACGATACGCAGTATTTT. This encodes CAWSWTIYDTQYF. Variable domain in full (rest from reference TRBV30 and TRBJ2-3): SQTIHQWPATLVQPVGSPLSLECTVEGTSNPNLYWYRQAAGRGLQLLFYSVGIGQISSEVPQNLSASRPQDRQFILSSKKLLLSDSGFYLCAWSWTIYDTQYFGPGTRLTVL.

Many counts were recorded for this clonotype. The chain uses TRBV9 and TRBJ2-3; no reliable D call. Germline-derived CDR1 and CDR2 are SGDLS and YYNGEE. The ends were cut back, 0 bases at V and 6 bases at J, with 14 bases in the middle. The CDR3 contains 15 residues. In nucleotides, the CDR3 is TGTGCCAGCAGCGTAGGGATATCCTCCAGGGATACGCAGTATTTT. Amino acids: CASSVGISSRDTQYF.

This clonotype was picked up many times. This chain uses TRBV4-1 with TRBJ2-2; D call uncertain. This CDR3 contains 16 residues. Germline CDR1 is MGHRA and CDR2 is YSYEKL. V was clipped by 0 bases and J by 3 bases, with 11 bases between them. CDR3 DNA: TGCGCCAGCAGCCAAGATCACAACCCGTACACCGGGGAGCTGTTTTTT. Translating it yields CASSQDHNPYTGELFF.

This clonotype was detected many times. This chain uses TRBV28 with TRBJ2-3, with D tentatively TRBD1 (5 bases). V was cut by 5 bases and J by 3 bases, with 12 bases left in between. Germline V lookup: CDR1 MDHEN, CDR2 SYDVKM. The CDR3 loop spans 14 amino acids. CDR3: CASSESQGTDTQYF. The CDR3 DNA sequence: TGTGCCAGCAGTGAATCTCAGGGTACAGATACGCAGTATTTT.

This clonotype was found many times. In nucleotides, the CDR3 is TGTGCCAGCAGCTCAAGGACAGGTTCTAACTATGGCTACACCTTC. Its translation: CASSSRTGSNYGYTF. This chain uses TRBV13 with TRBJ1-2, with 7 bases aligning to TRBD1. Germline CDR1 and CDR2: PRHDT and FYEKMQ (reference sequence). V lost 4 bases to trimming and J lost 0 bases; unmatched junction nucleotides: 5. The CDR3 runs 15 residues.

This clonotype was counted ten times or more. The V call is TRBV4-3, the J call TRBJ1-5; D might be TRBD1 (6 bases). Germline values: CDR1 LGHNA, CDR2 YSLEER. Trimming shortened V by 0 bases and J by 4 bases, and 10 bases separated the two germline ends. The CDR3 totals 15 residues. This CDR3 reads CASSQDLGGNQPQHF. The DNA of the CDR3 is TGCGCCAGCAGCCAAGATCTAGGGGGGAATCAGCCCCAGCATTTT.